The sequence of this T cell receptor (beta chain) was determined in a study of CD8 T cells in ankylosing spondylitis. Study results and limitations: In the blood and synovial fluid of reactive arthritis, some motif variants had been previously reported. Matched ankylosing spondylitis synovial fluid reportedly showed significant enrichment of disease-linked clones. Disease-linked clones displayed a CD8+ phenotype and appeared relatively rarely in peripheral blood. Blood from ankylosing spondylitis patients appeared to carry a characteristic roughly 8-variant TCR beta motif.

With regard to this clonotype: The antigen is unknown.

Quantitative 5'-RACE with molecular barcodes produced the TCR beta libraries. TCRdb analysed the 5' RACE reads with MiXCR anew, one entry per CDR3 protein. Of about 330,000 distinct CDR3 sequences listed, under 8.5% are singletons. The TCR comes from a male donor with ankylosing spondylitis. Sequencing used blood, either unsorted or a sorted T cell fraction (not recorded which).

In DNA form, the CDR3 reads TGTGCCAGCAGCTTCTTAGGAGGGGGCCGAAACGAGCAGTACTTC. This encodes CASSFLGGGRNEQYF. The chain has TRBV7-2 and TRBJ2-7; TRBD1 might be the D (7 bases). The CDR3 is made up of 15 amino acids. From germline, CDR1 is SGHTA and CDR2 FQGNSA. With 3 bases removed from V and 5 bases from J, the gap between germline ends came to 17 bases.